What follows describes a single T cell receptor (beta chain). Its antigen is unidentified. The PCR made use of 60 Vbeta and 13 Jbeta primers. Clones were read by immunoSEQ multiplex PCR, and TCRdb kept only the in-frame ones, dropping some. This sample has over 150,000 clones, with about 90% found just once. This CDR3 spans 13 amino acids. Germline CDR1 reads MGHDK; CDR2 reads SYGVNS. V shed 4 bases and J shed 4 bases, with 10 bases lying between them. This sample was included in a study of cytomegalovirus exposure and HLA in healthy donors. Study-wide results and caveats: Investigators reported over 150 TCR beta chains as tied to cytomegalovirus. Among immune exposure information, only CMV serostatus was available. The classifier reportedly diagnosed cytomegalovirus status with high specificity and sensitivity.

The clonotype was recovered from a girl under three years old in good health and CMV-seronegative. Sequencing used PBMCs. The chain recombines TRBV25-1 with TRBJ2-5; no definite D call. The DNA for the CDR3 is TGTGCCAGCAGTGGTGGGCCACGAGAGACCCAGTACTTC. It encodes CASSGGPRETQYF.